These T cell receptor beta chains were read from a single sample in a study of ipilimumab plus nivolumab after autologous stem cell transplantation. This table comes from immunoSEQ multiplex PCR, and its TCRdb copy is limited to in-frame clones, with some not included. The sample records some 45,000 clones, approximately 91% being singletons. The sequenced sample was PBMCs, obtained in a trial of ipilimumab plus nivolumab as post-transplant consolidation. Every receptor here comes from a male donor with multiple myeloma. CDR3s include the opening cysteine and the closing phenylalanine or tryptophan. D genes are given only for firm matches. Size is stated for part of the rows, as once, few or many counts, or as a class when the clone is expanded.

d_gene	v_gene	j_gene	abundance	CDR3aa	CDR3nt
TRBD2	TRBV9	TRBJ2-1	-	CASSVTGGSSYNEQFF	TGTGCCAGCAGCGTGACGGGGGGGAGCTCCTACAATGAGCAGTTCTTC
TRBD1	TRBV5-1	TRBJ1-2	once	CASSLQGATNYGYTF	TGCGCCAGCAGCTTGCAGGGGGCGACAAACTATGGCTACACCTTC
TRBD1	TRBV5-1	TRBJ2-7	-	CASSTRDRGLIEQYF	TGCGCCAGCAGCACACGGGACAGGGGATTAATAGAGCAGTACTTC
-	TRBV5-1	TRBJ2-7	-	CASSLSGPPYEQYF	TGCGCCAGCAGCTTGAGCGGGCCTCCCTACGAGCAGTACTTC
-	TRBV2	TRBJ2-5	few	CASSAETRETQYF	TGTGCCAGCAGTGCTGAGACTAGGGAGACCCAGTACTTC
TRBD2	TRBV9	TRBJ2-1	-	CASSPRDYYVDEQFF	TGTGCCAGCAGCCCGCGGGACTATTACGTCGATGAGCAGTTCTTC
-	TRBV6-4	TRBJ1-1	few	CASSDSTGQAFF	TGTGCCAGCAGTGACTCTACAGGCCAAGCTTTCTTT
TRBD2	TRBV15	TRBJ2-1	-	CATSRDLGTSGSNEQFF	TGTGCCACCAGCAGAGATCTGGGGACTAGCGGGAGTAATGAGCAGTTCTTC
-	TRBV18	TRBJ2-6	-	CASSPTRHVGGANVLTF	TGTGCCAGCTCACCGACTAGGCACGTGGGCGGGGCCAACGTCCTGACTTTC
-	TRBV2	TRBJ1-3	-	CASSGHPAGNTIYF	TGTGCCAGCAGTGGACACCCCGCTGGAAACACCATATATTTT
TRBD1	TRBV10-1	TRBJ2-3	-	CASSEGAETQYF	TGCGCCAGCAGCGAGGGGGCCGAAACGCAGTATTTT
TRBD1	TRBV5-1	TRBJ2-2	-	CASSLALGQGTGELFF	TGCGCCAGCAGCTTGGCCTTGGGACAGGGAACCGGGGAGCTGTTTTTT
TRBD1	TRBV6-9	TRBJ1-1	-	CASRPRDREGKAFF	TGTGCCAGCAGGCCCCGGGACAGGGAAGGAAAAGCTTTCTTT
TRBD2	TRBV5-4	TRBJ2-3	-	CASSLGTSGTDTQYF	TGTGCCAGCAGTTTGGGGACTAGCGGTACAGATACGCAGTATTTT
-	TRBV5-5	TRBJ2-5	once	CASTQGGGTWGETQYF	TGTGCCAGCACTCAGGGAGGAGGGACATGGGGAGAGACCCAGTACTTC
TRBD1	TRBV18	TRBJ2-7	once	CASSWDRAEQYF	TGTGCCAGCTCGTGGGACAGAGCCGAGCAGTACTTC
-	TRBV27	TRBJ2-1	-	CASSSAGFYNEQFF	TGTGCCAGCAGTAGCGCGGGATTCTACAATGAGCAGTTCTTC
-	TRBV7-3	TRBJ1-6	-	CASSLGVDNSPLHF	TGTGCCAGCAGTTTAGGGGTTGACAATTCACCCCTCCACTTT
-	TRBV25-1	TRBJ2-3	once	CASSRGLLDTQYF	TGTGCCAGCAGTCGAGGTTTATTAGATACGCAGTATTTT
-	TRBV30	TRBJ1-1	few	CAWTAWTGAFF	TGTGCCTGGACTGCTTGGACGGGGGCTTTCTTT